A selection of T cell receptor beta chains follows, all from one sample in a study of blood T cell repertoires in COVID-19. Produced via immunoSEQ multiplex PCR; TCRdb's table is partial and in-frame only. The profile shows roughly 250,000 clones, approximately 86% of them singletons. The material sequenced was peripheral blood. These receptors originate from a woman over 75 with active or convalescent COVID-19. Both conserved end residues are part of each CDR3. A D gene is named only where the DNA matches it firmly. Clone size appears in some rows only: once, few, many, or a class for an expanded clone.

CDR3nt: TGTGCCAGCAGCCAAGATCGGGGGGGGGTCTCGATGTCCTATGGCTACACCTTC
CDR3aa: CASSQDRGGVSMSYGYTF
v_gene: TRBV3-1/TRBV3-2
d_gene: NA
abundance: few
j_gene: TRBJ1-2

CDR3nt: TGCGCCAGCAGCCTTCGGACAGAAGGGACTGAAGCTTTCTTT
CDR3aa: CASSLRTEGTEAFF
v_gene: TRBV5-1
d_gene: NA
abundance: NA
j_gene: TRBJ1-1

CDR3nt: TGTGCCAGCTCCCCCCCCCGCGGAGTGCGAGAGACCCAGTACTTC
CDR3aa: CASSPPRGVRETQYF
v_gene: TRBV18
d_gene: NA
abundance: NA
j_gene: TRBJ2-5

CDR3nt: TGTGCCACCAGTGGCAGGGTGAGCAATCAGCCCCAGCATTTT
CDR3aa: CATSGRVSNQPQHF
v_gene: TRBV24-1
d_gene: NA
abundance: few
j_gene: TRBJ1-5

CDR3nt: TGTGCCAGCAGTGCCCACCGGGACAGGGGAGGCTATGGCTACACCTTC
CDR3aa: CASSAHRDRGGYGYTF
v_gene: TRBV28
d_gene: TRBD1
abundance: NA
j_gene: TRBJ1-2

CDR3nt: TGCGCCAGCAGCTCAGAGACAACGAACTATGGCTACACCTTC
CDR3aa: CASSSETTNYGYTF
v_gene: TRBV5-1
d_gene: NA
abundance: NA
j_gene: TRBJ1-2

CDR3nt: TGTGCCAGCACCCCGGACAGGGTCTCTGGAAACACCATATATTTT
CDR3aa: CASTPDRVSGNTIYF
v_gene: TRBV2
d_gene: TRBD1
abundance: NA
j_gene: TRBJ1-3

CDR3nt: TGTGCCAGTAGTCCTGGGCAGGGGTCCGGGGAGCTGTTTTTT
CDR3aa: CASSPGQGSGELFF
v_gene: TRBV19
d_gene: NA
abundance: once
j_gene: TRBJ2-2

CDR3nt: TGTGCCAGCAGGATTTCAGTGGGAGACTATCAGCCCCAGCATTTT
CDR3aa: CASRISVGDYQPQHF
v_gene: TRBV6-5
d_gene: NA
abundance: once
j_gene: TRBJ1-5

CDR3nt: TGTGCCAGCAGTCCGACAGTTTATGGCTACACCTTC
CDR3aa: CASSPTVYGYTF
v_gene: TRBV28
d_gene: NA
abundance: NA
j_gene: TRBJ1-2

CDR3nt: TGCAGCGTCGGACAGGACTCCTACGAGCAGTACTTC
CDR3aa: CSVGQDSYEQYF
v_gene: TRBV29-1
d_gene: TRBD1
abundance: few
j_gene: TRBJ2-7

CDR3nt: TGTGCCAGCAGCTCCCGGGAGGCGGAAAAACTGTTTTTT
CDR3aa: CASSSREAEKLFF
v_gene: TRBV7-9
d_gene: NA
abundance: NA
j_gene: TRBJ1-4

CDR3nt: TGTGCCAGCAGCCGGCCGGGACTGAGCTCCTACGAGCAGTACTTC
CDR3aa: CASSRPGLSSYEQYF
v_gene: TRBV7-9
d_gene: NA
abundance: NA
j_gene: TRBJ2-7

CDR3nt: TGTGCCAGCAGCCGGGCCCGGGACAGTAATTCACCCCTCCACTTT
CDR3aa: CASSRARDSNSPLHF
v_gene: TRBV21-1
d_gene: NA
abundance: NA
j_gene: TRBJ1-6

CDR3nt: TGTGCCAGCAGCTACCCGGGACTGGCTGGGTATGAGCAGTTCTTC
CDR3aa: CASSYPGLAGYEQFF
v_gene: TRBV7-9
d_gene: NA
abundance: NA
j_gene: TRBJ2-1

CDR3nt: TGCGCCAGCAGCTTAGGGGACAGGATAGGTGGCTACACCTTC
CDR3aa: CASSLGDRIGGYTF
v_gene: TRBV5-1
d_gene: TRBD1
abundance: NA
j_gene: TRBJ1-2

CDR3nt: TGTGCCACCAGTGAGGGCTGGGACTCGAACTACAATGAGCAGTTCTTC
CDR3aa: CATSEGWDSNYNEQFF
v_gene: TRBV24-1
d_gene: NA
abundance: NA
j_gene: TRBJ2-1

CDR3nt: TGTGCCAGCAGTTATATAACTAGCAAGGAGACCCAGTACTTC
CDR3aa: CASSYITSKETQYF
v_gene: TRBV6-5
d_gene: NA
abundance: NA
j_gene: TRBJ2-5

CDR3nt: TGTGCCAGCGGACCGGACAGGCCCTCCTACGAGCAGTACTTC
CDR3aa: CASGPDRPSYEQYF
v_gene: TRBV5-8
d_gene: TRBD1
abundance: NA
j_gene: TRBJ2-7

CDR3nt: TGTGCCAGCAGAGACAGCGTGAACACCGGGGAGCTGTTTTTT
CDR3aa: CASRDSVNTGELFF
v_gene: TRBV5-8
d_gene: NA
abundance: once
j_gene: TRBJ2-2

CDR3nt: TGTGCCAGCAGTTATACTGGTTACGGAGACACCATATATTTT
CDR3aa: CASSYTGYGDTIYF
v_gene: TRBV6-5
d_gene: NA
abundance: NA
j_gene: TRBJ1-3

CDR3nt: TGTGCCAGTAGTAGCGACAGGGGAGTCGGACAGCCCCAGCATTTT
CDR3aa: CASSSDRGVGQPQHF
v_gene: TRBV19
d_gene: TRBD1
abundance: NA
j_gene: TRBJ1-5

CDR3nt: TGTGCCAGTAGTATTTCCCGACAGCCCTCTAATGAAAAACTGTTTTTT
CDR3aa: CASSISRQPSNEKLFF
v_gene: TRBV19
d_gene: NA
abundance: NA
j_gene: TRBJ1-4

CDR3nt: TGCGCCAGCAGCTTGGTTCTAGCGGGAAAAGAGACCCAGTACTTC
CDR3aa: CASSLVLAGKETQYF
v_gene: TRBV5-1
d_gene: TRBD2
abundance: NA
j_gene: TRBJ2-5

CDR3nt: TGTGCCACGAGACCTACTAGCGGGAGTTTCAATGAGCAGTTCTTC
CDR3aa: CATRPTSGSFNEQFF
v_gene: TRBV2
d_gene: TRBD2
abundance: NA
j_gene: TRBJ2-1

CDR3nt: TGCGCCAGCAGCGAGGTGGGTGGAAACACCATATATTTT
CDR3aa: CASSEVGGNTIYF
v_gene: TRBV5-1
d_gene: NA
abundance: NA
j_gene: TRBJ1-3

CDR3nt: TGCGCCAGCAGCTTAGGTGTCGCGGGAGGGGGCACAGATACGCAGTATTTT
CDR3aa: CASSLGVAGGGTDTQYF
v_gene: TRBV5-1
d_gene: TRBD2
abundance: NA
j_gene: TRBJ2-3

CDR3nt: TGTGCCAGCAGCCAAGAATTAGGACAGGGGGGTTTGTTTTTT
CDR3aa: CASSQELGQGGLFF
v_gene: TRBV3-1/TRBV3-2
d_gene: TRBD1
abundance: NA
j_gene: TRBJ2-2

CDR3nt: TGTGCCAGCTCACCACCGGGACAGGGAGGTGAAAAACTGTTTTTT
CDR3aa: CASSPPGQGGEKLFF
v_gene: TRBV18
d_gene: TRBD1
abundance: NA
j_gene: TRBJ1-4

CDR3nt: TGTGCCAGCACTCGGACTAGCGGGGGGGCTCGCGCGAACACCGGGGAGCTGTTTTTT
CDR3aa: CASTRTSGGARANTGELFF
v_gene: TRBV2
d_gene: TRBD2
abundance: NA
j_gene: TRBJ2-2

CDR3nt: TGTGCCAGCAGTCCCTGGACAGGGCTCACGAGGGGCACTGAAGCTTTCTTT
CDR3aa: CASSPWTGLTRGTEAFF
v_gene: TRBV27
d_gene: TRBD1
abundance: NA
j_gene: TRBJ1-1

CDR3nt: TGTGCCACCAGTGGCGGCACAGGGTCAGCCGGGGATGAAAAACTGTTTTTT
CDR3aa: CATSGGTGSAGDEKLFF
v_gene: TRBV24-1
d_gene: NA
abundance: once
j_gene: TRBJ1-4

CDR3nt: TGTGCCAGCAGCCAAGATTCGGGGGGGTATTCACCCCTCCACTTT
CDR3aa: CASSQDSGGYSPLHF
v_gene: TRBV14
d_gene: NA
abundance: NA
j_gene: TRBJ1-6

CDR3nt: TGTGCCAGAAGCCCAGGACTAGCGGGGGGGAAGATTGAGCAGTTCTTC
CDR3aa: CARSPGLAGGKIEQFF
v_gene: TRBV5-3
d_gene: TRBD2
abundance: NA
j_gene: TRBJ2-1

CDR3nt: TGTGCCAGCAGTGTACAGGGGAGGCGGATGGAGACCCAGTACTTC
CDR3aa: CASSVQGRRMETQYF
v_gene: TRBV27
d_gene: NA
abundance: once
j_gene: TRBJ2-5

CDR3nt: TGTGCCAGCAGCCCCGACAGGGCCACAGATACGCAGTATTTT
CDR3aa: CASSPDRATDTQYF
v_gene: TRBV11-2
d_gene: TRBD1
abundance: NA
j_gene: TRBJ2-3

CDR3nt: TGTGCCAGCAGCTTAGCGAGTCAGGGTAATCAGCCCCAGCATTTT
CDR3aa: CASSLASQGNQPQHF
v_gene: TRBV7-8
d_gene: NA
abundance: NA
j_gene: TRBJ1-5

CDR3nt: TGCGCCAGCAGCTTGGTGCCAGGTCCAATCTCCTACGAGCAGTACTTC
CDR3aa: CASSLVPGPISYEQYF
v_gene: TRBV5-1
d_gene: NA
abundance: NA
j_gene: TRBJ2-7

CDR3nt: TGTGCCAGCAGTTTTAGGGCCCGGCTAGCGCTCTCCTACAATGAGCAGTTCTTC
CDR3aa: CASSFRARLALSYNEQFF
v_gene: TRBV7-2
d_gene: NA
abundance: NA
j_gene: TRBJ2-1

CDR3nt: TGCAGCGAAAGGGACTGGAGCACAGATACGCAGTATTTT
CDR3aa: CSERDWSTDTQYF
v_gene: TRBV29-1
d_gene: NA
abundance: NA
j_gene: TRBJ2-3

CDR3nt: TGTGCCAGCAGCTCCCCCTCGCGGACCCAGTACTTC
CDR3aa: CASSSPSRTQYF
v_gene: TRBV11-2
d_gene: NA
abundance: NA
j_gene: TRBJ2-5

CDR3nt: TGTGCCAGTAGTTGGATACGGGAAGGCTACACCTTC
CDR3aa: CASSWIREGYTF
v_gene: TRBV19
d_gene: NA
abundance: NA
j_gene: TRBJ1-2

CDR3nt: TGCGCCAGCAGCTTGGGTGCTAGCGGGGCAAACAATGAGCAGTTCTTC
CDR3aa: CASSLGASGANNEQFF
v_gene: TRBV5-1
d_gene: TRBD2
abundance: once
j_gene: TRBJ2-1

CDR3nt: TGTGCCAGCAGTGAAGGGGGCCTATCGGTCCCAGATACGCAGTATTTT
CDR3aa: CASSEGGLSVPDTQYF
v_gene: TRBV6-1
d_gene: NA
abundance: NA
j_gene: TRBJ2-3